This record concerns one T cell receptor beta chain sequence. Its antigen is still unknown. Every bit of the isolated RNA underwent reverse transcription, so sequencing read expressed TCRB transcripts. The protocol was immunoSEQ multiplex PCR, while the TCRdb copy is restricted to in-frame clones and leaves out a portion. The sample lists 330,000 or so clones, roughly 21% occurring once. Germline values: CDR1 LNHDA, CDR2 SQIVND (reference sequence). Unmatched junction bases numbered 5, after V lost 2 bases and J lost 4 bases. The CDR3 is made up of 15 amino acids. These data originate in a study of beta chain features in type 1 diabetes. Study-level findings and limits: People with Type 1 diabetes carried modestly yet significantly shorter TCRB CDR3s in all four CD4+ subsets. Among type 1 diabetes patients, VDJ junctions had fewer insertions and more deletions. No resolution was reached here on whether HLA type influences TCRB rearrangement.

The sequenced sample consisted of naive CD4+ T cells from blood. The genes are TRBV19 and TRBJ2-7; 10 bases align to TRBD1. The receptor's source is a woman aged 18-29 years in good health. The CDR3 sequence: CASSIPGQGSYEQYF. CDR3 sequence (DNA): TGTGCCAGTAGTATACCGGGACAGGGGTCGTACGAGCAGTACTTC. Full variable domain (missing parts from reference TRBV19 and TRBJ2-7): DGGITQSPKYLFRKEGQNVTLSCEQNLNHDAMYWYRQDPGQGLRLIYYSQIVNDFQKGDIAEGYSVSREKKESFPLTVTSAQKNPTAFYLCASSIPGQGSYEQYFGPGTRLTVT.